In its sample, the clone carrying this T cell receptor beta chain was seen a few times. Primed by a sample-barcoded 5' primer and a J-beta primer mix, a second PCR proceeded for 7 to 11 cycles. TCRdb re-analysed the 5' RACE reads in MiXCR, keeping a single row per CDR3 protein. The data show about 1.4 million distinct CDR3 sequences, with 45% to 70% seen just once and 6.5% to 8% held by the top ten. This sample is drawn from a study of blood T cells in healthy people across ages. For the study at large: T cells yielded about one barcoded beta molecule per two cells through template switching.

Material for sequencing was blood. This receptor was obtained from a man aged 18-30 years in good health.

The CDR3 coding sequence is TGCAGTGCTAGTAGCTCGGGGAGCTCCTACAATGAGCAGTTCTTC. Translated, it gives CSASSSGSSYNEQFF. The V and J genes are TRBV20-1 and TRBJ2-1; D possibly corresponds to TRBD2 (5 bases). CDR3 length equals 15 residues. The germline V and J ends were trimmed by 3 bases and 0 bases, with 12 bases remaining between them. Germline V lookup: CDR1 DFQATT, CDR2 SNEGSKA (reference sequence).